Below are 2 T cell receptor beta chains sequenced from a single sample in a study of OX40 agonist ivuxolimab in advanced cancers. Libraries were prepared by immunoSEQ multiplex PCR; TCRdb keeps only in-frame clonotypes and omits some of them. The data contain under 20,000 clones, approximately 85% of them singletons. Specimen: CD4+ or CD8+ T cells sorted from blood, collected in a trial of the OX40 agonist ivuxolimab. These receptors originate from an adult with an advanced solid tumor such as melanoma, head and neck, liver or kidney cancer.

The CDR3 coding sequence is TGTGCCAGCAGCTTGACAGGGTCGAGCACTGAAGCTTTCTTT. Translating gives CASSLTGSSTEAFF. The gene calls are TRBV7-3 and TRBJ1-1; 7 bases are shared with TRBD1. Per germline, CDR1 SGHTA and CDR2 FQGTGA. Unmatched junction bases numbered 5, after V lost 3 bases and J lost 4 bases. The CDR3 sequence is 14 residues long.

The gene calls are TRBV19 and TRBJ1-2, with D possibly matching TRBD1 (5 bases). Trimming cost V 5 bases and J 3 bases, with 10 bases left between them. CDR3 length: 13 amino acids. Looked up from germline, CDR1 is LNHDA and CDR2 is SQIVND (reference sequence). The CDR3 coding sequence is TGTGCCAGTAGTCTCGGGGGGTACTATGGCTACACCTTC. Translating it yields CASSLGGYYGYTF. Full variable domain (rest looked up from reference TRBV19 and TRBJ1-2): DGGITQSPKYLFRKEGQNVTLSCEQNLNHDAMYWYRQDPGQGLRLIYYSQIVNDFQKGDIAEGYSVSREKKESFPLTVTSAQKNPTAFYLCASSLGGYYGYTFGSGTRLTVV.